Each of the 15 T cell receptor beta chains below was sequenced from the same sample in a study of cytomegalovirus exposure and HLA in healthy donors. Both 60 Vbeta primers and 13 Jbeta primers went into the PCR. TCRdb keeps only in-frame clones here, not all; method: immunoSEQ multiplex PCR. The sample shows roughly 92,000 clones, about 80% of them seen only once. The sequencing input was PBMCs. All receptors derive from a woman between 50 and 59 years old in good health and CMV-seropositive.

The V gene is TRBV5-1, the J gene TRBJ2-3; D is ambiguous. Trimming cost V 0 bases and J 2 bases, with 13 bases left between them. In germline, CDR1 is SGHRS, CDR2 YFSETQ. The CDR3 totals 16 residues. The chain's CDR3 is CASSLAEPQFTDTQYF. The CDR3 coding sequence is TGCGCCAGCAGCTTGGCAGAACCGCAATTCACAGATACGCAGTATTTT. Supplemented by reference TRBV5-1 and TRBJ2-3, the full variable domain reads KAGVTQTPRYLIKTRGQQVTLSCSPISGHRSVSWYQQTPGQGLQFLFEYFSETQRNKGNFPGRFSGRQFSNSRSEMNVSTLELGDSALYLCASSLAEPQFTDTQYFGPGTRLTVL.

Only a few counts were recorded for this clone. This chain connects TRBV27 to TRBJ2-3; D may be TRBD2 (6 bases). The germline CDR1 and CDR2 sequences are MNHEY and SMNVEV (reference sequence). CDR3 length equals 13 residues. V lost 3 bases and J lost 3, with 7 bases in between. CDR3 loop: CASSLGGTDTQYF. The CDR3 DNA reads TGTGCCAGCAGTTTGGGAGGTACAGATACGCAGTATTTT.

This clone was counted a single time. The chain has TRBV10-3 and TRBJ1-1; TRBD1 matches at 8 bases. This CDR3 region has 15 residues. The J segment lost 6 bases and the V segment lost 11 bases, leaving 17 bases of the junction unmatched. CDR1 and CDR2 (germline): ENHRY, SYGVKD. The CDR3 region is CASQAGGSVRAEAFF. The CDR3 nucleotides read TGTGCCTCACAGGCAGGGGGCTCGGTTAGGGCTGAAGCTTTCTTT.

This clone was observed a few times. This chain uses TRBV2 with TRBJ2-3; 8 bases line up with TRBD1. V was pared by 6 bases and J by 0 bases, with 5 bases of the junction left unmatched. The germline V gene encodes CDR1 SNHLY and CDR2 FYNNEI. This CDR3 spans 15 amino acids. The CDR3 sequence is CASRDRTGSTDTQYF. CDR3 bases: TGTGCCAGCAGGGATAGGACAGGGAGCACAGATACGCAGTATTTT.

J is TRBJ1-1 and V is TRBV27; maybe TRBD1 (6 bases). The CDR3 runs to 14 residues. V was clipped by 6 bases and J by 0 bases, with 11 bases between them. Per germline, CDR1 MNHEY and CDR2 SMNVEV (reference sequence). The CDR3 loop reads CASRGGAMNTEAFF. The CDR3 nucleotides are TGTGCCAGCAGAGGGGGGGCCATGAACACTGAAGCTTTCTTT.

The chain is built from TRBV19 and TRBJ2-5; 9 bases align to TRBD1. The J call may be faulty, since TRBJ2-7 better matches the DNA end. The CDR3 length is 15 residues. From germline, CDR1 is LNHDA and CDR2 SQIVND (reference sequence). The CDR3 reads CASMSTGGGSYEQYF. The CDR3 bases are TGTGCCAGTATGTCAACAGGGGGCGGCTCCTACGAGCAGTACTTC.

The chain recombines TRBV19 with TRBJ2-5, with 9 bases matching TRBD1. The V segment lost 7 bases and the J segment 4 bases; nucleotides outside the gene matches: 10. This CDR3 is 15 amino acids long. Germline V lookup: CDR1 LNHDA, CDR2 SQIVND (reference sequence). CDR3: CASTPGTGFVETQYF. Written as DNA, the CDR3 is TGTGCCAGTACACCCGGGACAGGGTTCGTAGAGACCCAGTACTTC.

This clone has a handful of counts. The rearrangement uses TRBV19 and TRBJ1-3, with 9 bases lining up with TRBD1. CDR1 and CDR2 (germline): LNHDA, SQIVND (reference sequence). The CDR3 contains 18 residues. V shed 5 bases and J 0 bases; nucleotides not matched to a gene: 11. The CDR3 region has the DNA TGTGCCAGTAGTCTCCAGGGACAGGGCCATCCCTCTGGAAACACCATATATTTT. It translates to CASSLQGQGHPSGNTIYF.

V is TRBV6-5 and J is TRBJ2-7, with TRBD1 identical over 7 bases. In germline, CDR1 is MNHEY, CDR2 SVGAGI. The CDR3 contains 15 residues. V shed 6 bases, J shed 3 bases, and the junction held 11 bases outside the gene matches. CDR3 amino acids: CASRGNRGMVYEQYV. The CDR3 DNA reads TGTGCCAGCAGGGGCAACAGGGGAATGGTCTACGAGCAGTACGTC.

The rearrangement uses TRBV15 and TRBJ2-7; D is perhaps TRBD1 (6 bases). The V gene lost 3 bases and the J gene lost 5 bases, with 11 bases spanning the gap. Germline loops: CDR1 LNHNV, CDR2 YYDKDF (reference sequence). There are 13 residues in the CDR3. The CDR3 here is CATSRLQGDEQYV. The CDR3 DNA sequence: TGTGCCACCAGCAGGTTACAGGGTGACGAGCAGTACGTC.

This clone was found a few times. The chain links TRBV11-2 to TRBJ2-2, with D perhaps matching TRBD2 (5 bases). V lost 4 bases and J 2 bases, leaving 14 bases between the germline ends. Germline CDR1 SGHAT, CDR2 FQNNGV. The CDR3 is 16 amino acids. CDR3 residues: CASSSRTRGNTGELFF. CDR3 coding DNA: TGTGCCAGCAGCTCCCGGACCCGGGGAAACACCGGGGAGCTGTTTTTT.

The chain uses TRBV15 and TRBJ2-3, with a tentative D call TRBD1 (5 bases). V lost 8 bases and J lost 0, with 9 bases in between. Germline V gives CDR1 LNHNV, CDR2 YYDKDF (reference sequence). The CDR3 is made up of 13 amino acids. CDR3 in amino acids: CATGDRSTDTQYF. The CDR3 DNA is TGTGCCACCGGCGACAGAAGCACAGATACGCAGTATTTT.

The chain uses TRBV7-2 and TRBJ1-5; D possibly corresponds to TRBD1 (5 bases). The CDR3 has 14 amino acids. CDR1 is SGHTA, CDR2 FQGNSA, per germline. V was shortened by 1 base and J by 6 bases, with 10 bases between the two germline ends. CDR3 residues: CASSLGQSGQPQHF. The CDR3 DNA follows: TGTGCCAGCAGCTTAGGACAGTCCGGTCAGCCCCAGCATTTT.

This chain links TRBV5-4 with TRBJ1-2, with 7 positions matching TRBD1. The junction had 10 bases not matched to a gene; V was cut back by 4 bases and J by 4 bases. CDR1 and CDR2 from the germline V gene are SGHNT and YYREEE (reference sequence). The CDR3 covers 15 residues. The CDR3 region is CASSPRQGTLYGYTF. The CDR3 coding sequence is TGTGCCAGCAGCCCTCGACAGGGCACGCTCTATGGCTACACCTTC.

This clone was observed a single time. V is TRBV19 and J is TRBJ2-1; D unclear. V was pared by 3 bases and J by 10 bases, with 13 bases between. This CDR3 has 13 amino acids. Germline V CDR1 and CDR2: LNHDA, SQIVND (reference sequence). The CDR3 spells CASSIRPEEEQFF. In DNA form, the CDR3 reads TGTGCCAGTAGTATCCGACCCGAGGAGGAGCAGTTCTTC.